The present T cell receptor beta chain was sequenced within a study of beta chain features in type 1 diabetes. Study information: No patient-donor differences in age, gender, total cells or subset yield.

The CDR3 contains 15 residues. Trimming took 4 bases from V and 1 from J, leaving 12 bases between them. Germline V CDR1 and CDR2: SGHRS, YFSETQ. This clone was detected a few times. All of the isolated RNA was reverse transcribed, so expressed TCRB transcripts were sequenced. The protocol was immunoSEQ multiplex PCR, while the TCRdb copy is restricted to in-frame clones and leaves out a portion. This sample has 310,000 or so clones, with approximately 11% found just once. The sample comprised naive CD4+ T cells from blood. The rearrangement uses TRBV5-1 and TRBJ1-3; weak D call: TRBD1 (6 bases). This TCR was recovered from a woman under 40 in good health. The CDR3 coding sequence is TGCGCCAGCAGCCAGGACAGTTATTCTGGAAACACCATATATTTT. This codes for CASSQDSYSGNTIYF.